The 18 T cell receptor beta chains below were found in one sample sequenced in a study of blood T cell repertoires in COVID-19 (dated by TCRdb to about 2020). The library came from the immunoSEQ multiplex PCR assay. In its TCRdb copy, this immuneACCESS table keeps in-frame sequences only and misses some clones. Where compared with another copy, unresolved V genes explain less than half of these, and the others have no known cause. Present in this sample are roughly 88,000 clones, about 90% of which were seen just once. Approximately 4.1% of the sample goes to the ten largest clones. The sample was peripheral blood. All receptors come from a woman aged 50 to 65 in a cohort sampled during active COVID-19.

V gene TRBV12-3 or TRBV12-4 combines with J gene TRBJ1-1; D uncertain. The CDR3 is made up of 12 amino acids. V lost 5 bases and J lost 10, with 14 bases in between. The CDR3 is CASSPGVRRAFF. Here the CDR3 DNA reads TGTGCCAGCAGTCCGGGAGTCCGTAGAGCTTTCTTT.

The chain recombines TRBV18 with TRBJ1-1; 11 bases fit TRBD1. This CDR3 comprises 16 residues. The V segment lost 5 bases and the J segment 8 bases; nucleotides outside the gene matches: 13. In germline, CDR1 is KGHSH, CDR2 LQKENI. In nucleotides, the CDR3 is TGTGCCAGCTCATTCGCGACACGGACAGGGGGCTTGGAAGCTTTCTTT. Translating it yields CASSFATRTGGLEAFF.

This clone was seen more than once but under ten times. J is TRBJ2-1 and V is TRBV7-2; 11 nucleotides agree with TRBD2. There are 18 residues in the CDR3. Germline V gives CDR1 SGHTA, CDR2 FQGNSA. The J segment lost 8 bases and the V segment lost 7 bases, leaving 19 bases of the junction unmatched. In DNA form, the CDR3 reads TGTGCCAGCACCCCCGGTGTATTAGCGGGGGGGATAAGGCATGAGCAGTTCTTC. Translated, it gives CASTPGVLAGGIRHEQFF.

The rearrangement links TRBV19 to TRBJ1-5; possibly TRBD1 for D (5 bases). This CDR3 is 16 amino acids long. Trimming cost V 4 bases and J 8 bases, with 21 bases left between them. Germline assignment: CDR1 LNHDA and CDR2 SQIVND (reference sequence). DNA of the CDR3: TGTGCCAGTAGTACCTACCCGGGACTTTCCCTAGAGCCCCAGCATTTT. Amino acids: CASSTYPGLSLEPQHF.

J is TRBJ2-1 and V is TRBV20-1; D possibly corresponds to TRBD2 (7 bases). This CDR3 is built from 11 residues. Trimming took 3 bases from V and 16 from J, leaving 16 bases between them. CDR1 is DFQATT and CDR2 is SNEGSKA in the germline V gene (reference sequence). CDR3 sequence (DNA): TGCAGTGCTAGTGAGTGGGGGGGCTTCTTCTTC. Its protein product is CSASEWGGFFF.

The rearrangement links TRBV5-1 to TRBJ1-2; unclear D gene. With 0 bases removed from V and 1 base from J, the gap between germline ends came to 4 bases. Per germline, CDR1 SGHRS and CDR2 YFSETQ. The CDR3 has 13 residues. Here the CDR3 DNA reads TGCGCCAGCAGCTTGGACAGTAACTATGGCTACACCTTC. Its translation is CASSLDSNYGYTF.

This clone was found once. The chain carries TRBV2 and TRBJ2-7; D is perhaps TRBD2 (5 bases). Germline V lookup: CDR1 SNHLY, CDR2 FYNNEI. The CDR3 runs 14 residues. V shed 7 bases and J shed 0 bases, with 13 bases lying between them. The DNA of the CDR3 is TGTGCCAGCAAGGAGGCTAGGAACTCCTACGAGCAGTACTTC. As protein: CASKEARNSYEQYF.

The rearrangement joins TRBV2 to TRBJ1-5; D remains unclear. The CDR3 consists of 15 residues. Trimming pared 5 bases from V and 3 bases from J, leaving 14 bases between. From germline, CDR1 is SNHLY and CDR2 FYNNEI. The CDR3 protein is CASSPLAGLNQPQHF. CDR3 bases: TGTGCCAGCAGTCCCTTAGCAGGACTCAATCAGCCCCAGCATTTT.

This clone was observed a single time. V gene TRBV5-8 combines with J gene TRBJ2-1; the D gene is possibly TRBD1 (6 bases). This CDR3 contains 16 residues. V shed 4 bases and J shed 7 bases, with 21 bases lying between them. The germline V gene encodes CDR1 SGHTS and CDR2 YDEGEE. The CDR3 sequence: CASSKWAGDVGNEQFF. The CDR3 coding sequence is TGTGCCAGCAGCAAATGGGCAGGGGATGTCGGGAATGAGCAGTTCTTC.

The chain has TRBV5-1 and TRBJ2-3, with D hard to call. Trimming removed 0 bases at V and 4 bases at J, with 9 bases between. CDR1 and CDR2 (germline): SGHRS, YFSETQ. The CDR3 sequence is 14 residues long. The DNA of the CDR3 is TGCGCCAGCAGCTTGGTTCTAGTTTCAGATACGCAGTATTTT. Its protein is CASSLVLVSDTQYF.

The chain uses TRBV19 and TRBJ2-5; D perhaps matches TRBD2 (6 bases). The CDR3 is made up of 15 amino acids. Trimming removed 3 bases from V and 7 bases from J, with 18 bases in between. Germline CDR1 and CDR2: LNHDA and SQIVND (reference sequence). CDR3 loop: CASSIPGDLFGTQYF. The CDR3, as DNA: TGTGCCAGTAGTATTCCGGGGGACCTCTTTGGGACCCAGTACTTC.

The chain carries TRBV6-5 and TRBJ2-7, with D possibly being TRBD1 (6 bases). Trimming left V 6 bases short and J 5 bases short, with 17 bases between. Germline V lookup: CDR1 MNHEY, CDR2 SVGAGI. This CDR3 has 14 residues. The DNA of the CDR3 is TGTGCCAGCAGGGCGACAGGCTTTGGGGACGAGCAGTACTTC. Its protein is CASRATGFGDEQYF.

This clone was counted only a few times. In nucleotides, the CDR3 is TGCGCCAGCAGCATGGTCGAGTACAATGAGCAGTTCTTC. Translating gives CASSMVEYNEQFF. The chain links TRBV5-1 to TRBJ2-1; D is uncertain. Trimming took 4 bases from V and 4 from J, leaving 9 bases between them. CDR1 and CDR2 (germline): SGHRS, YFSETQ. This CDR3 has 13 residues.

The CDR3 DNA reads TGTGCCAGCAGTGAGGCCGGACTCTCCGAGGACTATGGCTACACCTTC. It codes for CASSEAGLSEDYGYTF. The chain combines TRBV6-1 with TRBJ1-2; no clear D gene. Trimming left V 3 bases short and J 3 bases short, with 17 bases between. Germline V gene data show CDR1 as MNHNS and CDR2 as SASEGT. The CDR3 is made up of 16 amino acids.

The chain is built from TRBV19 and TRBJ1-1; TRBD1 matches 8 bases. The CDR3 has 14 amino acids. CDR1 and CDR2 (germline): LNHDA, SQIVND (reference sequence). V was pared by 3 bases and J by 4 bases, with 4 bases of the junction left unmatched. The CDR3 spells CASSMRQGTTEAFF. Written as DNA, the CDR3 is TGTGCCAGTAGTATGCGACAGGGGACCACTGAAGCTTTCTTT. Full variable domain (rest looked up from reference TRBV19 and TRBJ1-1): DGGITQSPKYLFRKEGQNVTLSCEQNLNHDAMYWYRQDPGQGLRLIYYSQIVNDFQKGDIAEGYSVSREKKESFPLTVTSAQKNPTAFYLCASSMRQGTTEAFFGQGTRLTVV.

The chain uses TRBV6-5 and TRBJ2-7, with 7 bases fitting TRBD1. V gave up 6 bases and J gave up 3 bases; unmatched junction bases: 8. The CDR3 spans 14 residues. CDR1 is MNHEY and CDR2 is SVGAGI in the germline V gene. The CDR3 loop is CASRSLTGNYEQYF. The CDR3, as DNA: TGTGCCAGCAGGAGCTTGACAGGGAACTACGAGCAGTACTTC.

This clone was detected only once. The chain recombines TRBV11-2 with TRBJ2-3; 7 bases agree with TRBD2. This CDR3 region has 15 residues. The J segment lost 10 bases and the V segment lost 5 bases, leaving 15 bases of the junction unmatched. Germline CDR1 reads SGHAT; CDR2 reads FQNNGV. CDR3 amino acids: CASSPTWKGRGAQYF. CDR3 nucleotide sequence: TGTGCCAGCAGCCCGACGTGGAAGGGTCGGGGGGCGCAGTATTTT. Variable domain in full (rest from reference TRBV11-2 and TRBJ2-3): EAGVAQSPRYKIIEKRQSVAFWCNPISGHATLYWYQQILGQGPKLLIQFQNNGVVDDSQLPKDRFSAERLKGVDSTLKIQPAKLEDSAVYLCASSPTWKGRGAQYFGPGTRLTVL.

The CDR3 sequence: CASSVGQGSYGYTF. The DNA for the CDR3 is TGTGCCAGCAGCGTAGGACAGGGAAGCTATGGCTACACCTTC. This sequence joins TRBV9 and TRBJ1-2, with 7 bases that match TRBD1. The CDR3 loop spans 14 amino acids. Germline CDR1 and CDR2: SGDLS and YYNGEE. Unmatched junction bases numbered 3, after V lost 0 bases and J lost 4 bases.